These 13 T cell receptor beta chains originate from one sample sequenced in a study of monozygotic twins with inflammatory bowel disease. Reprocessing the 5' RACE reads, TCRdb reports a single entry for every CDR3 protein and omits DNA. This repertoire comprises some 450,000 distinct CDR3 sequences; its ten largest clones make up more than 2%. The sample consisted of blood. The receptors were gathered from a human donor with ulcerative colitis or Crohn's disease, or a healthy co-twin of an affected twin (not recorded which).

V and J are TRBV6-5 and TRBJ2-1; absent DNA, TCRdb's TRBD2 call cannot be checked. The CDR3 extends over 16 amino acids. Germline loops: CDR1 MNHEY, CDR2 SVGAGI. CDR3 protein: CASSSGSGSSYNEQFF.

The CDR3 region is CASSEGGSKSAEQFF. The V and J genes are TRBV2 and TRBJ2-1; checking the TCRdb D call of TRBD1 is not possible without DNA. Per germline, CDR1 SNHLY and CDR2 FYNNEI. This CDR3 has 15 amino acids.

V usage is TRBV7-3 and J usage is TRBJ2-3; TCRdb's D call of TRBD2 is untestable without DNA. Germline assignment: CDR1 SGHTA and CDR2 FQGTGA. This CDR3 is built from 14 residues. This chain's CDR3 is CASSLTSEQDTQYF.

The rearrangement links TRBV19 to TRBJ2-1; checking the TCRdb D call of TRBD2 is not possible without DNA. The CDR3 consists of 15 residues. Germline-derived CDR1 and CDR2 are LNHDA and SQIVND (reference sequence). Here the CDR3 reads CASRRTSGRSNEQFF.

The chain carries TRBV20-1 and TRBJ1-1; checking the TCRdb D call of TRBD1 is not possible without DNA. Germline V gene sequence: CDR1 DFQATT, CDR2 SNEGSKA (reference sequence). The CDR3 spans 15 residues. The CDR3 here is CSARLQGLVNTEAFF.

The chain employs TRBV6-1 and TRBJ1-1; TCRdb's D call, TRBD1, is unchecked because there is no DNA. The germline V gene encodes CDR1 MNHNS and CDR2 SASEGT. The CDR3 spans 15 residues. CDR3 amino acids: CASRIEDRGNTEAFF.

The chain is built from TRBV18 and TRBJ1-1. Germline-derived CDR1 and CDR2 are KGHSH and LQKENI. The CDR3 contains 14 residues. The CDR3 region is CASSPGKPSPEAFF. The complete variable domain, with remaining parts taken from reference TRBV18 and TRBJ1-1, reads NAGVMQNPRHLVRRRGQEARLRCSPMKGHSHVYWYRQLPEEGLKFMVYLQKENIIDESGMPKERFSAEFPKEGPSILRIQQVVRGDSAAYFCASSPGKPSPEAFFGQGTRLTVV.

The rearrangement joins TRBV6-5 to TRBJ2-7; absent DNA, TCRdb's TRBD1 call cannot be checked. This CDR3 is built from 15 residues. Per the germline V gene, CDR1 is MNHEY and CDR2 is SVGAGI. The CDR3 is CASSYASGQGYEQYF.

The chain links TRBV3-1 to TRBJ2-1; TCRdb selects TRBD2, and the lack of DNA leaves this call unchecked. CDR1 is LGHDT, CDR2 YNNKEL, per germline (reference sequence). The CDR3 contains 15 residues. This CDR3 reads CASSQDRGGAHEQFF.

The chain couples TRBV6-6 to TRBJ1-5. This CDR3 is built from 12 residues. The germline V gene encodes CDR1 MNHNY and CDR2 SVGAGI (reference sequence). The CDR3: CASASLRQPQHF.

The rearrangement joins TRBV5-1 to TRBJ1-1. The germline V gene encodes CDR1 SGHRS and CDR2 YFSETQ. The CDR3 spans 16 residues. The CDR3 reads CASSSGQTQPFTEAFF.

This chain joins TRBV5-1 and TRBJ2-7; the D gene TCRdb calls, TRBD1, cannot be checked with no DNA. The germline V gene has CDR1 SGHRS and CDR2 YFSETQ. This CDR3 is 14 amino acids long. The CDR3 sequence is CASSRGTESYEQYF.

The gene calls are TRBV29-1 and TRBJ1-1; there is no DNA to check the TCRdb D call of TRBD1. CDR3 length: 15 residues. Germline CDR1 SQVTM, CDR2 ANQGSEA. CDR3 in amino acids: CSVEDPGQGITEAFF.